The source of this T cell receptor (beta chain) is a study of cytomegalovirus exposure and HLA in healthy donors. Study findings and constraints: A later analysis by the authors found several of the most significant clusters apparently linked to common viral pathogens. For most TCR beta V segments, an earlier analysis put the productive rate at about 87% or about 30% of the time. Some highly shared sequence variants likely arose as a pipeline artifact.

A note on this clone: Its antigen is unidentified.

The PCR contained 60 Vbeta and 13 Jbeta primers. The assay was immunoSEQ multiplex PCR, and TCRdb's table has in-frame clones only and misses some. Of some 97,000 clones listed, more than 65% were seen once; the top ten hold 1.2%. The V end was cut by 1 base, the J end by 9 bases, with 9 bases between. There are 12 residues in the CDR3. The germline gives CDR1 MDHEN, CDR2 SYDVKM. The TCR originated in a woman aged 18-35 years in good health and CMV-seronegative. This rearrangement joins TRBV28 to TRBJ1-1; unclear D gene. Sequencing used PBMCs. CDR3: CASSLSFYQAFF. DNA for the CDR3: TGTGCCAGCAGTTTATCCTTTTATCAAGCTTTCTTT.